This TCR beta chain was sequenced in a study of blood T cells in healthy people across ages. Study-wide points: When set beside aged donors, long-lived donors presented more naive CD4+ cells and higher diversity.

Germline V gives CDR1 WSHSY, CDR2 SAAADI. The CDR3 covers 14 residues. Combining a sample-barcoded 5' primer with a J-beta primer mix, a second PCR ran for 7 to 11 cycles. All samples yielded 3 million or more CDR3-containing paired-end reads. TCRdb re-derived calls from the 5' RACE reads in MiXCR, one entry per CDR3 protein. The profile shows more than 1,400,000 distinct CDR3 sequences, roughly 40% of them singletons. As to this clonotype: Its antigen is not identified.

The authors isolated at least 6 million PBMCs per sample. Total RNA, at least 5.5 micrograms per sample, came from PBMCs. The rearrangement joins TRBV10-2 to TRBJ2-5; 8 nucleotides line up with TRBD2. With the DNA end fitting TRBJ2-7 better, the J assignment may be wrong. The sample consisted of blood. The source is a woman in her late teens or twenties in good health. The CDR3 sequence: CASKGGTSLNEQYF. The CDR3 nucleotides read TGCGCCAGCAAGGGAGGGACTAGTCTCAACGAGCAGTACTTC.